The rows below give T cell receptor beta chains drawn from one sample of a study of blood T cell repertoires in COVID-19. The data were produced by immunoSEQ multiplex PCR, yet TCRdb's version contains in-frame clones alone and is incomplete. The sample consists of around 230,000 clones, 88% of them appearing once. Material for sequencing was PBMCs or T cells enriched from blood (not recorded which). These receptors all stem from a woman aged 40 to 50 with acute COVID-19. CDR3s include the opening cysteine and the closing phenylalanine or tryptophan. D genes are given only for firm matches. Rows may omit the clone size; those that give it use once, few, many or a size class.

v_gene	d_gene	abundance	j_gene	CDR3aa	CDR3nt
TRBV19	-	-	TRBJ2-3	CASSDRGATDTQYF	TGTGCCAGTAGTGACCGGGGGGCCACAGATACGCAGTATTTT
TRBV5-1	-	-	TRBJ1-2	CASSSLGGAGYTF	TGCGCCAGCAGTTCTCTCGGCGGGGCTGGCTACACCTTC
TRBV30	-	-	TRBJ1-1	CAWYDRGLTEAFF	TGTGCCTGGTATGATCGGGGATTGACTGAAGCTTTCTTT
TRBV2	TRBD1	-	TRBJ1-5	CASRRDRGNLQPQHF	TGTGCCAGCCGCCGGGACAGGGGTAATCTTCAGCCCCAGCATTTT
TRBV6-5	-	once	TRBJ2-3	CASSYDGGLDTQYF	TGTGCCAGCAGTTACGACGGGGGATTAGATACGCAGTATTTT
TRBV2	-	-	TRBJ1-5	CASSLRGEGQPQHF	TGTGCCAGCAGCCTTCGGGGGGAGGGTCAGCCCCAGCATTTT
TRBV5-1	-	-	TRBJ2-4	CASSSTSLENIQYF	TGCGCCAGCAGCTCAACTAGTCTAGAAAACATTCAGTACTTC
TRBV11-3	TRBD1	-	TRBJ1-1	CASSPGQGRTEAFF	TGTGCCAGCAGCCCGGGACAGGGACGGACTGAAGCTTTCTTT
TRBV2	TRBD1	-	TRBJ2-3	CAIPGQGAFGTDTQYF	TGTGCCATACCGGGACAGGGGGCGTTTGGAACAGATACGCAGTATTTT
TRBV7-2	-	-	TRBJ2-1	CASSFEPGLGGEQFF	TGTGCCAGCAGCTTTGAACCGGGACTGGGGGGTGAGCAGTTCTTC
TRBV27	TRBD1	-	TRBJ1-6	CASSLGGVRGNSPLHF	TGTGCCAGCAGTTTAGGTGGTGTCAGGGGGAATTCACCCCTCCACTTT
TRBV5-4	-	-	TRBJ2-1	CASSLERSSYNEQFF	TGTGCCAGCAGCTTGGAGAGGAGCTCCTACAATGAGCAGTTCTTC
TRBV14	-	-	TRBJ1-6	CASSDTITSYNSPLHF	TGTGCCAGCAGCGATACTATTACCTCCTATAATTCACCCCTCCACTTT
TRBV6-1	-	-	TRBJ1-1	CASSERQGSSEAFF	TGTGCCAGCAGTGAGAGGCAGGGGTCTTCAGAAGCTTTCTTT
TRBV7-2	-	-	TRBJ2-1	CASSFDTTRGEQFF	TGTGCCAGCAGCTTCGACACCACCCGGGGTGAGCAGTTCTTC
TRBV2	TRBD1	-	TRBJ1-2	CASSDGDSFRGYTF	TGTGCCAGCAGTGACGGGGACAGTTTCAGAGGCTACACCTTC
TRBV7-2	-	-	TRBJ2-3	CASSLELTSTDTQYF	TGTGCCAGCAGCTTAGAGCTTACTAGCACAGATACGCAGTATTTT
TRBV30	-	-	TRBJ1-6	CAWSPQLIPLHF	TGTGCCTGGAGTCCGCAACTAATCCCCCTCCACTTT
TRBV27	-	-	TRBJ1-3	CASSKMGPGNTIYF	TGTGCCAGCAGTAAAATGGGGCCTGGAAACACCATATATTTT
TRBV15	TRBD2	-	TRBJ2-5	CATSREGQGGETQYF	TGTGCCACCAGCAGAGAGGGGCAGGGAGGGGAGACCCAGTACTTC
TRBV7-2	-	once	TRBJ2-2	CASSLVSGPGAGELFF	TGTGCCAGCAGCTTAGTCTCAGGGCCGGGAGCCGGGGAGCTGTTTTTT
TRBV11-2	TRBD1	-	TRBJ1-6	CASSPPRGSGSPLHF	TGTGCCAGCAGCCCGCCCAGGGGGAGTGGTTCACCCCTCCACTTT
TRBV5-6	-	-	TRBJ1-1	CASSTRGGWAEAFF	TGTGCCAGCAGCACCCGGGGGGGGTGGGCTGAAGCTTTCTTT
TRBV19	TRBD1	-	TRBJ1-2	CASSFSGTAVFYGYTF	TGTGCCAGTAGTTTCTCCGGGACAGCCGTTTTCTATGGCTACACCTTC
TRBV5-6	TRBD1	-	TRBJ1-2	CASSPGTGGADYGYTF	TGTGCCAGCAGCCCCGGGACAGGGGGCGCGGACTATGGCTACACCTTC
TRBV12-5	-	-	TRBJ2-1	CASGLLALLSAGNNEQFF	TGTGCTAGTGGTTTACTAGCACTGTTGTCGGCGGGAAACAATGAGCAGTTCTTC
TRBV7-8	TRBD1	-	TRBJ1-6	CASSLVPTGRTSPLHF	TGTGCCAGCAGCTTAGTGCCGACAGGGAGGACTTCACCCCTCCACTTT